One and the same sample provided the 13 T cell receptor beta chains below, sequenced in a study of T-cell reconstitution after alpha-beta-depleted transplantation in children. Researchers prepared the TCRbeta library using unique molecular identifiers, the study reports. Each CDR3 protein gets one entry after TCRdb re-called the PCR reads with MiXCR. This sample has about 610,000 distinct CDR3 sequences, with roughly 10% found just once. Sequenced here: PBMCs from the stem cell graft donor, sampled from the stem cell graft. These receptors were taken from a human donor who donated a stem cell graft to a child with acute myeloid leukemia.

This clonotype was observed a few times. The genes are TRBV2 and TRBJ1-5; TRBD1 matches 8 bases. V gave up 5 bases and J gave up 2 bases; unmatched junction bases: 5. CDR3 length: 15 amino acids. From germline, CDR1 is SNHLY and CDR2 FYNNEI. CDR3 DNA sequence: TGTGCCAGCAGTCCAGGGGGCGTTGGCAATCAGCCCCAGCATTTT. Its protein product is CASSPGGVGNQPQHF. The full variable domain, completed using reference TRBV2 and TRBJ1-5, is EPEVTQTPSHQVTQMGQEVILRCVPISNHLYFYWYRQILGQKVEFLVSFYNNEISEKSEIFDDQFSVERPDGSNFTLKIRSTKLEDSAMYFCASSPGGVGNQPQHFGDGTRLSIL.

The chain joins TRBV28 to TRBJ2-7; TRBD1 is a possible D gene (5 bases). The CDR3 has 14 residues. Germline loops: CDR1 MDHEN, CDR2 SYDVKM. Trimming stripped 6 bases from V and 5 bases from J, with 17 bases between. CDR3 sequence (DNA): TGTGCCAGCAGCCTTGACAGAGTTCGGGACGAGCAGTACTTC. This translates into CASSLDRVRDEQYF.

This clonotype was counted a single time. The chain uses TRBV7-8 and TRBJ2-7, with 8 bases aligning to TRBD1. The CDR3 loop spans 13 amino acids. V trimming: 1 base; J trimming: 6 bases; junction bases outside the gene matches: 2. The germline V gene has CDR1 SGHVS and CDR2 FQNEAQ. DNA for the CDR3: TGTGCCAGCAGCTTAGGAACAGGGGGCGAGCAGTACGTC. This codes for CASSLGTGGEQYV.

The gene calls are TRBV7-9 and TRBJ2-3, with D uncertain. Trimming removed 11 bases at V and 2 bases at J, with 8 bases between. Germline loops: CDR1 SEHNR, CDR2 FQNEAQ (reference sequence). This CDR3 has 11 amino acids. CDR3 in DNA: TGTGCCTGCTTGAACACAGATACGCAGTATTTT. Translating gives CACLNTDTQYF.

This clonotype was detected a few times. The V and J genes are TRBV12-3 or TRBV12-4 and TRBJ2-1; 9 bases agree with TRBD2. The CDR3 consists of 15 residues. The V and J ends lost 3 bases and 5 bases, in that order; junction bases with no gene match: 5. CDR3 protein: CASSFGLAGHNEQFF. DNA for the CDR3: TGTGCCAGCAGTTTTGGGCTAGCGGGACACAATGAGCAGTTCTTC.

The rearrangement joins TRBV1 to TRBJ2-7. TRBV1 is listed as a pseudogene. This CDR3 contains 11 residues. This CDR3 reads CTSNGSAAQYF. The CDR3 DNA follows: TGCACCAGCAACGGCAGTGCCGCGCAGTACTTC.

CDR3 loop: CSVAGGAGAYEQYF. CDR3 bases: TGCAGCGTCGCAGGGGGGGCGGGCGCCTACGAGCAGTACTTC. The chain is built from TRBV29-1 and TRBJ2-7, with D perhaps given as TRBD1 or TRBD2 (7 bases each). CDR3 size: 14 residues. Germline CDR1 SQVTM, CDR2 ANQGSEA. Trimming left V 6 bases short and J 2 bases short, with 17 bases between.

The V and J genes are TRBV4-3 and TRBJ2-7; D is perhaps TRBD2 (6 bases). The V end was cut by 4 bases, the J end by 3 bases, with 13 bases between. Germline V lookup: CDR1 LGHNA, CDR2 YSLEER. This CDR3 contains 14 residues. The CDR3 coding sequence is TGCGCCAGCAGCCGGGCGGAGGGTTTCTACGAGCAGTACTTC. Protein: CASSRAEGFYEQYF.

This clonotype was seen ten or more times. The CDR3 here is CSARSSGSPDTQYF. The CDR3 region has the DNA TGCAGTGCTAGAAGTAGCGGGAGCCCAGATACGCAGTATTTT. V is TRBV20-1 and J is TRBJ2-3; the match to TRBD2 covers 9 bases. The CDR3 runs to 14 residues. V was pared by 2 bases and J by 4 bases, with 4 bases of the junction left unmatched. Per germline, CDR1 DFQATT and CDR2 SNEGSKA (reference sequence).

This clonotype was observed a handful of times. This chain connects TRBV6-2 or TRBV6-3 to TRBJ2-3; a possible D gene is TRBD1 (6 bases). The germline V gene has CDR1 MNHEY and CDR2 SVGEGT. This CDR3 region has 15 residues. Trimming took 2 bases from V and 6 from J, leaving 15 bases between them. The CDR3 bases are TGTGCCAGCAGTTACATCGCCAGGGGAAAGGATACGCAGTATTTT. As protein: CASSYIARGKDTQYF.

This clonotype occurred many times. J is TRBJ2-3 and V is TRBV24-1; 9 positions agree with TRBD1. Trimming took 4 bases from V and 1 from J; bases not matched to a gene: 17. Germline values: CDR1 KGHDR, CDR2 SFDVKD. This CDR3 region has 20 residues. The CDR3 reads CATSDPQGAALSPGTDTQYF. For the CDR3, the DNA is TGTGCCACCAGTGACCCACAGGGGGCCGCCTTATCCCCAGGCACAGATACGCAGTATTTT.

The J gene is TRBJ1-1, the V gene TRBV12-3 or TRBV12-4, with TRBD1 as a possible D gene (5 bases). CDR3 length: 14 amino acids. Trimming stripped 3 bases from V and 0 bases from J, with 8 bases between. The CDR3 nucleotides read TGTGCCAGCAGTTTCAGGGATCTGAACACTGAAGCTTTCTTT. Translation gives CASSFRDLNTEAFF.

There are a few counts of this clonotype. The chain is built from TRBV5-1 and TRBJ2-7; the D gene is possibly TRBD2 (6 bases). Germline lookup yields CDR1 SGHRS and CDR2 YFSETQ. Trimming stripped 0 bases from V and 5 bases from J, with 15 bases between. The CDR3 totals 15 residues. The CDR3: CASSLVTGTSHEQYF. The DNA of the CDR3 is TGCGCCAGCAGCTTGGTGACCGGGACTTCCCACGAGCAGTACTTC.